This TCR beta chain is from a study of blood T cell repertoires in COVID-19. Looked up from germline, CDR1 is SGHTA and CDR2 is FQGNSA. This CDR3 spans 15 amino acids. J gave up 5 bases and V 2 bases, and 5 bases lay outside the gene matches. This table comes from immunoSEQ multiplex PCR, and its TCRdb copy is limited to in-frame clones, with some not included. Of 250,000 to 300,000 clones in the sample, about nine tenths were seen once. The TCR comes from a woman between 25 and 40 years old with active or convalescent COVID-19. The chain uses TRBV7-2 and TRBJ1-4, with TRBD1 matching 7 bases. Source material: peripheral blood. In nucleotides, the CDR3 is TGTGCCAGCAGCTTACGGATACAGGGGAATGAAAAACTGTTTTTT. Residues: CASSLRIQGNEKLFF.